This T cell receptor beta chain emerged from a study of blood T cell repertoires in COVID-19. Looking at the study overall: Nucleic acid was either cDNA or gDNA, and it came from T cells, B-cell-depleted T cells, or PBMCs.

Cohorts were based on clinical histories the participants reported. Assay: immunoSEQ multiplex PCR; the TCRdb copy retains only in-frame clones and omits some. This sample has a few hundred thousand clones, with about 84% found just once. Germline CDR1 and CDR2: SGHTA and FQGNSA. CDR3 length: 16 amino acids. V lost 4 bases to trimming and J lost 3 bases; unmatched junction nucleotides: 8. The sequence was obtained from a woman aged 40 to 50 with acute COVID-19. The specimen sequenced was PBMCs or T cells enriched from blood (not recorded which). The chain is built from TRBV7-2 and TRBJ1-5, with 8 bases matching TRBD1. The CDR3 sequence: CASSSRRQGPNQPQHF. The DNA of the CDR3 is TGTGCCAGCAGCTCCAGAAGACAGGGGCCCAATCAGCCCCAGCATTTT.